The T cell receptor beta chain under discussion was sequenced for a study of vaccination and CD4 T cells after COVID-19. A note on this clonotype: The antigen is undetermined.

This CDR3 has 15 residues. Germline-derived CDR1 and CDR2 are DFQATT and SNEGSKA (reference sequence). J was trimmed by 5 bases and V by 0 bases; bases with no gene match: 8. Indicated treatment: roughly nine-day PBMC culture with coronavirus spike peptide pools or control peptides (ViraFEST assay). Researchers used the Oncomine TCR Beta short-read assay to sequence DNA from cultured CD4+ T cells. Via MiXCR, TCRdb re-called the PCR reads, giving one row per CDR3 protein. The sample records nearly 7,000 distinct CDR3 sequences, 74% being singletons. The chain employs TRBV20-1 and TRBJ2-5; 8 bases map to TRBD2. This clonotype was sampled from a human donor who had recovered from COVID-19. The material sequenced was CD4+ T cells from blood, cultured in vitro. CDR3 in DNA: TGCAGTGCTAGAGACGGGAGGGCCGCGAGTGAGACCCAGTACTTC. It yields the protein CSARDGRAASETQYF.